The 8 T cell receptor beta chains reported below all come from one sample, sequenced in a study of shared clonotypes between healthy human individuals. The protocol was immunoSEQ multiplex PCR, while the TCRdb copy is restricted to in-frame clones and leaves out a portion. The data show about 1.1 million clones, approximately 80% seen once. Material for sequencing was memory CD4+ T cells from PBMCs. Sample subset: CD45RA-negative fraction. The receptors here all came from a man younger than 35 in good health. Some clones in this sample may be carry-over from other donors' samples.

The chain uses TRBV10-3 and TRBJ2-6, with 8 bases fitting TRBD2. CDR1 ENHRY and CDR2 SYGVKD come from the germline V gene. This CDR3 is 16 amino acids long. V shed 4 bases and J 2 bases; nucleotides not matched to a gene: 4. CDR3 in DNA: TGTGCCATCAGTGGACGGGGGGGAACTGGGGCCAACGTCCTGACTTTC. Translating it yields CAISGRGGTGANVLTF.

V usage is TRBV5-1 and J usage is TRBJ1-1; tentatively, D is TRBD1 (5 bases). Germline V gene lookup returns CDR1 SGHRS and CDR2 YFSETQ. V lost 4 bases and J lost 4, with 17 bases in between. The CDR3 length is 15 residues. The CDR3 DNA follows: TGCGCCAGCAGCCTCATCGCTGGGGGAGGCACTGAAGCTTTCTTT. This sequence encodes CASSLIAGGGTEAFF.

This rearrangement joins TRBV28 to TRBJ2-7; D is perhaps TRBD2 (5 bases). Germline CDR1 MDHEN, CDR2 SYDVKM. This CDR3 is built from 11 residues. This chain's CDR3 is CATGKAAQQYF. CDR3 nucleotide sequence: TGTGCTACCGGGAAAGCGGCGCAGCAGTACTTC. The full variable domain, completed using reference TRBV28 and TRBJ2-7, is DVKVTQSSRYLVKRTGEKVFLECVQDMDHENMFWYRQDPGLGLRLIYFSYDVKMKEKGDIPEGYSVSREKKERFSLILESASTNQTSMYLCATGKAAQQYFGPGTRLTVT.

Here the CDR3 reads CASGPGRSSGANVLTF. In DNA, the CDR3 is TGTGCCAGCGGCCCCGGACGGAGCTCTGGGGCCAACGTCCTGACTTTC. The V and J genes are TRBV14 and TRBJ2-6; D unclear. CDR1 SGHDN and CDR2 FVKESK come from the germline V gene. The CDR3 loop spans 16 amino acids. Trimming stripped 8 bases from V and 0 bases from J, with 14 bases between.

The gene calls are TRBV5-1 and TRBJ2-2, with TRBD1 matching over 10 bases. Unmatched junction bases numbered 6, after V lost 4 bases and J lost 3 bases. CDR3 length: 16 amino acids. Germline CDR1 reads SGHRS; CDR2 reads YFSETQ. The CDR3 coding sequence is TGCGCCAGCAGCCCCCCCGGGACAGGGGACACCGGGGAGCTGTTTTTT. Its translation is CASSPPGTGDTGELFF.

V and J are TRBV9 and TRBJ2-5, with 12 nucleotides matching TRBD2. Trimming removed 3 bases from V and 5 bases from J; junction bases left unmatched: 5. The CDR3 has 15 residues. The germline V gene encodes CDR1 SGDLS and CDR2 YYNGEE. The CDR3 here is CASSAGLAGRETQYF. The CDR3 DNA reads as TGTGCCAGCAGCGCCGGACTAGCGGGACGGGAGACCCAGTACTTC.

This clone was observed a few times. This rearrangement joins TRBV29-1 to TRBJ2-6; 7 nucleotides match TRBD1. This CDR3 region has 15 residues. V dropped 3 bases and J dropped 0; count of bases not matched to a gene: 2. The germline V gene encodes CDR1 SQVTM and CDR2 ANQGSEA. The CDR3 DNA reads as TGCAGCGTTGAGTCAGGGGGCTCTGGGGCCAACGTCCTGACTTTC. Residues: CSVESGGSGANVLTF.

V and J are TRBV25-1 and TRBJ2-2; unclear D gene. The CDR3 length is 14 residues. Trimming took off 2 bases at V and 4 bases at J, with 8 bases between the two ends. CDR1 MGHDK and CDR2 SYGVNS come from the germline V gene. The CDR3 is CASSERPTTGELFF. The CDR3 DNA sequence: TGTGCCAGCAGTGAACGTCCTACCACCGGGGAGCTGTTTTTT. Based on the CDR3 plus reference TRBV25-1 and TRBJ2-2, the full variable domain is EADIYQTPRYLVIGTGKKITLECSQTMGHDKMYWYQQDPGMELHLIHYSYGVNSTEKGDLSSESTVSRIRTEHFPLTLESARPSHTSQYLCASSERPTTGELFFGEGSRLTVL.